This T cell receptor beta chain was documented in a study of shared clonotypes between healthy human individuals. The CDR3 has 14 residues. V lost 1 base and J lost 6, with 12 bases in between. CDR1 is LNHDA, CDR2 SQIVND, per germline (reference sequence). Assay runs were performed at deep level. Sequencing used immunoSEQ multiplex PCR; TCRdb keeps in-frame clones, though not all of them. The sample has around 550,000 clones, 90% to 96% seen once. V and J are TRBV19 and TRBJ1-1, with unresolved D. The TCR sequence derives from a woman in her 30s in good health. Sequenced material: naive CD4+ T cells sorted from blood. Subset in this sample: CD45RA+ positively selected. CDR3 in DNA: TGTGCCAGTAGTATAGTGGGCTCAGGAGCTGAAGCTTTCTTT. Protein: CASSIVGSGAEAFF.